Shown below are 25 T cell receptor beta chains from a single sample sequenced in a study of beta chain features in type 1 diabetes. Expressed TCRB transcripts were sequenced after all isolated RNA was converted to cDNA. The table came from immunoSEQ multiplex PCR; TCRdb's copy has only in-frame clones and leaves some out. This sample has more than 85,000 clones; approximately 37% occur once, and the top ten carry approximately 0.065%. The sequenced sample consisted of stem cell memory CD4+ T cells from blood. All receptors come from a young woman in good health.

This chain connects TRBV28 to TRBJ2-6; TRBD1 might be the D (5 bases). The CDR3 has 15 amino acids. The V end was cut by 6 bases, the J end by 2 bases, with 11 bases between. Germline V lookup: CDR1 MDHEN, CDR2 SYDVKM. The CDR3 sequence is CASSRPDTGANVLTF. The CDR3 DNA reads TGTGCCAGCAGCCGACCGGACACTGGGGCCAACGTCCTGACTTTC. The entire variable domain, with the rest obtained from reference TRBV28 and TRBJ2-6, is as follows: DVKVTQSSRYLVKRTGEKVFLECVQDMDHENMFWYRQDPGLGLRLIYFSYDVKMKEKGDIPEGYSVSREKKERFSLILESASTNQTSMYLCASSRPDTGANVLTFGAGSRLTVL.

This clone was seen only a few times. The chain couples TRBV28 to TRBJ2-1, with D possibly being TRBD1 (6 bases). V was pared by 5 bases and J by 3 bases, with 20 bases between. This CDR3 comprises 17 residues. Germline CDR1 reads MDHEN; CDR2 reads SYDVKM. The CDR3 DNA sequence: TGTGCCAGCAGTCCCCCAACAGCTTGGGGACACTACAATGAGCAGTTCTTC. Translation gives CASSPPTAWGHYNEQFF.

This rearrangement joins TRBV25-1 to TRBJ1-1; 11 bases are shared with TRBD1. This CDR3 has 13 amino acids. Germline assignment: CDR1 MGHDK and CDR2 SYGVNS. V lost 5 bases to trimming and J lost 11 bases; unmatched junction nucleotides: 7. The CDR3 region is CASSRDRGTRAFF. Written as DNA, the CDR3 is TGTGCCAGCAGTCGGGACAGGGGGACGAGGGCTTTCTTT.

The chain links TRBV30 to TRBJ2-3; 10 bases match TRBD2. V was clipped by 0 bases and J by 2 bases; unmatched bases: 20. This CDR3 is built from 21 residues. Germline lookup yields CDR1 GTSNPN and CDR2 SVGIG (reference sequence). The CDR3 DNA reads TGTGCCTGGAGTGTATCCCCAGCGGGAGCGGGAGGGACTCTAACCACAGATACGCAGTATTTT. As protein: CAWSVSPAGAGGTLTTDTQYF.

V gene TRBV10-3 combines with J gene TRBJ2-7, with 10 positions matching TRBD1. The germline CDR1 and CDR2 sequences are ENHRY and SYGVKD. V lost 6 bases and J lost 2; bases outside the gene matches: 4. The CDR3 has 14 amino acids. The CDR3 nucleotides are TGTGCCATCAGCGAGGGACAGGGGCCCTACGAGCAGTACTTC. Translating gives CAISEGQGPYEQYF.

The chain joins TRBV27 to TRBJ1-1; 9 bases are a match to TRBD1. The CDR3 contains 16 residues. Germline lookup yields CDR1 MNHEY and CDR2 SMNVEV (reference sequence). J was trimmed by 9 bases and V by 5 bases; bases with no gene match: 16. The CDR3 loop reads CASSPLTGQGWPKAFF. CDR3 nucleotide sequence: TGTGCCAGCAGTCCTTTAACGGGACAGGGTTGGCCCAAAGCTTTCTTT.

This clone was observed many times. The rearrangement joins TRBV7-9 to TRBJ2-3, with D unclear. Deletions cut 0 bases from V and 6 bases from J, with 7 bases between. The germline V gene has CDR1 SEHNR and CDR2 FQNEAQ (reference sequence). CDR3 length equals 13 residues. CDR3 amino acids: CASSLAPTDTQYF. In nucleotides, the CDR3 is TGTGCCAGCAGCTTAGCGCCTACCGATACGCAGTATTTT.

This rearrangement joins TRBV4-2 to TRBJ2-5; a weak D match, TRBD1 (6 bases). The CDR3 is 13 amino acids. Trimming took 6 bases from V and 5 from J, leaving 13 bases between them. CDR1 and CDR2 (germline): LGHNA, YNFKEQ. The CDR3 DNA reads TGTGCCAGCAGGGTACAGGGTGCTGAGACCCAGTACTTC. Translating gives CASRVQGAETQYF.

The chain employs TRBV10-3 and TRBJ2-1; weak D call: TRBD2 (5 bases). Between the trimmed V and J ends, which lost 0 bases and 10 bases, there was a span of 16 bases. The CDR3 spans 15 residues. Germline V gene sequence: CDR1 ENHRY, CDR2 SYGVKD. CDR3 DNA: TGTGCCATCAGTGAGTCAGGCCCGGCCGGGGAAGAGCAGTTCTTC. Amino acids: CAISESGPAGEEQFF.

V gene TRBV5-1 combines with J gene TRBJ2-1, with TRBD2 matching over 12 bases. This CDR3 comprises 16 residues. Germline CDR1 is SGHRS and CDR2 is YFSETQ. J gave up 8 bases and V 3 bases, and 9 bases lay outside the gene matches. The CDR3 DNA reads TGCGCCAGCAGCTCTCGACTAGCGGGAGTAATTGATGAGCAGTTCTTC. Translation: CASSSRLAGVIDEQFF. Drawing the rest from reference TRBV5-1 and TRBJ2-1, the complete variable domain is KAGVTQTPRYLIKTRGQQVTLSCSPISGHRSVSWYQQTPGQGLQFLFEYFSETQRNKGNFPGRFSGRQFSNSRSEMNVSTLELGDSALYLCASSSRLAGVIDEQFFGPGTRLTVL.

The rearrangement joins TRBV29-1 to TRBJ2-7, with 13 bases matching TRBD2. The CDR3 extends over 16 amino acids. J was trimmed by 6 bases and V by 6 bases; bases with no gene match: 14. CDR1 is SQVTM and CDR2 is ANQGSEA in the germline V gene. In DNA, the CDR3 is TGCAGCGTCGAGGGGACTAGCGGGACCGGGTATAGCGAGCAGTACTTC. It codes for CSVEGTSGTGYSEQYF.

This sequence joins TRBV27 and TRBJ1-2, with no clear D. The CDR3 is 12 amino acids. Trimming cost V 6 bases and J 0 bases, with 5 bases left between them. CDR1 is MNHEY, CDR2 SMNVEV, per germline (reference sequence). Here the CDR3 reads CASRWPNYGYTF. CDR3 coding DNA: TGTGCCAGCAGATGGCCTAACTATGGCTACACCTTC.

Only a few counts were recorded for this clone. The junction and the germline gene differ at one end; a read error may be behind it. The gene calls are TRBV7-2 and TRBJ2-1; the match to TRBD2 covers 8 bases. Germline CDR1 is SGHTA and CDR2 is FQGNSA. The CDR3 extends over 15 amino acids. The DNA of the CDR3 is TGTGCCAGCACCTTAGCGGGACACTCTTACAATGAGCAGTTCTTC. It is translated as CASTLAGHSYNEQFF.

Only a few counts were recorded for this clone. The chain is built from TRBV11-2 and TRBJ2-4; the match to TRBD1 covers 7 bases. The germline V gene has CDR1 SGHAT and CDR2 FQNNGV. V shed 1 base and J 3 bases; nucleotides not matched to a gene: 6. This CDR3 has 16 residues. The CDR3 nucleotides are TGTGCCAGCAGCTTAGGACAGGGTTTCGACAAAAACATTCAGTACTTC. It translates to CASSLGQGFDKNIQYF.

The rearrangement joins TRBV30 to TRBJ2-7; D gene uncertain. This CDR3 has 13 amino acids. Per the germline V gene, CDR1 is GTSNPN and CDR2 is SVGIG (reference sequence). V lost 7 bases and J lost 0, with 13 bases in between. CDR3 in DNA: TGTGCCTCCTACGCGAGATTCTCCTACGAGCAGTACTTC. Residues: CASYARFSYEQYF.

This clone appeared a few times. CDR3 coding DNA: TGTGCCAGCAGCTCCGGGACAGGGGGCGATGGCTACACCTTC. Protein product: CASSSGTGGDGYTF. This rearrangement joins TRBV11-1 to TRBJ1-2; TRBD1 matches at 12 bases. CDR1 and CDR2 from the germline V gene are SGHAT and FQDESV (reference sequence). The CDR3 extends over 14 amino acids. J was trimmed by 6 bases and V by 4 bases; bases with no gene match: 3.

The CDR3 is CAISDPSESNEKLFF. DNA for the CDR3: TGTGCCATCAGCGACCCCTCGGAGAGTAATGAAAAACTGTTTTTT. This chain links TRBV10-3 with TRBJ1-4; D gene uncertain. The V gene lost 6 bases and the J gene lost 4 bases, with 15 bases spanning the gap. Germline CDR1 is ENHRY and CDR2 is SYGVKD. The CDR3 totals 15 residues.

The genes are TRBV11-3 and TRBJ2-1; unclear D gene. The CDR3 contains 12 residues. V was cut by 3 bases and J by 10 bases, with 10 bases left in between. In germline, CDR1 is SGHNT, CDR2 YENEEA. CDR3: CASSFYSREQFF. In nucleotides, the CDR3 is TGTGCCAGCAGCTTCTATAGCAGAGAGCAGTTCTTC.

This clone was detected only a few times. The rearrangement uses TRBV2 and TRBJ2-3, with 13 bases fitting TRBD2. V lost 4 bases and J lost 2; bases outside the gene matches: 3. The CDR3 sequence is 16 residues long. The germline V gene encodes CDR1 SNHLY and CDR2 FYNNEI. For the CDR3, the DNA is TGTGCCAGCAGTGTCGGGACTAGCGGGACCACAGATACGCAGTATTTT. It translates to CASSVGTSGTTDTQYF.

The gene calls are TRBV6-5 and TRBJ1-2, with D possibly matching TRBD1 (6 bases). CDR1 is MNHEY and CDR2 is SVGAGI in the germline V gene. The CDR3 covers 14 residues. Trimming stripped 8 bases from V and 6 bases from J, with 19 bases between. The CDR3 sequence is CASLPPGQPDGYTF. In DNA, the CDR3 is TGTGCCAGCCTGCCACCTGGACAGCCCGATGGCTACACCTTC.

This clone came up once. The CDR3 DNA sequence: TGTGCCAGCAGTGACACCCGGGGACAGGGGACCGGGGAGCTGTTTTTT. This translates into CASSDTRGQGTGELFF. The chain uses TRBV28 and TRBJ2-2; 10 bases line up with TRBD1. CDR3 length: 16 amino acids. Looked up from germline, CDR1 is MDHEN and CDR2 is SYDVKM. After removal of 5 bases from V and 5 bases from J, the junction contained 8 bases not matched to a gene.

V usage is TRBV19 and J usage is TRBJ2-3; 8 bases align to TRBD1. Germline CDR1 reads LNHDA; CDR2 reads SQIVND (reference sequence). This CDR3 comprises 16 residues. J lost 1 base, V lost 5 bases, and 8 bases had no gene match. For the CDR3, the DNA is TGTGCCAGTAGTCCGCGACAGGGGACCGGCACAGATACGCAGTATTTT. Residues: CASSPRQGTGTDTQYF.

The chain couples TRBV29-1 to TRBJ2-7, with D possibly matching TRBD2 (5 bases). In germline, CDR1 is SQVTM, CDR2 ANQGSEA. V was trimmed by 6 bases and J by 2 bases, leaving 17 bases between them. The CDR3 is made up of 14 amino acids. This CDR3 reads CSVGGRSAPYEQYF. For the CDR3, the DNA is TGCAGCGTCGGCGGGCGCTCGGCTCCCTACGAGCAGTACTTC.

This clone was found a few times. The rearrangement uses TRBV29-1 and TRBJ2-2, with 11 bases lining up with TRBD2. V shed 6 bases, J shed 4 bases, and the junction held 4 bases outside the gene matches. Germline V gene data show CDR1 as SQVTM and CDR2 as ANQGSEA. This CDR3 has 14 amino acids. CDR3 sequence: CSVHGTSGTGELFF. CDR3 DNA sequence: TGCAGCGTCCACGGGACTAGCGGCACCGGGGAGCTGTTTTTT.

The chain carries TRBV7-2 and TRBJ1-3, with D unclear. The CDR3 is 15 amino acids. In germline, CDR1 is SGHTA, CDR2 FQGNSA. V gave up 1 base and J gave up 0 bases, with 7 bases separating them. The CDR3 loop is CASSLGRFSGNTIYF. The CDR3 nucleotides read TGTGCCAGCAGCTTAGGCCGGTTCTCTGGAAACACCATATATTTT.